Listed below are T cell receptor beta chains from one sample, sequenced in a study of blood T cell repertoires in COVID-19. Sequencing was performed with immunoSEQ multiplex PCR; in TCRdb, only in-frame clones are kept and a portion is missing. The data show roughly 15,000 clones, approximately 83% seen once. The sequenced material came from peripheral blood. The receptors come from a man in his 70s in a cohort sampled during active COVID-19. CDR3s include the opening cysteine and the closing phenylalanine or tryptophan. Each record gives: CDR3 DNA, CDR3 protein, J gene, V gene, clone size, D gene. A D gene is named only where the DNA matches it firmly. For some rows the clone size is stated as once, few or many, or as a class when expanded; others skip it.

cdr3_nt: TGTGCCAGCAGCTCGGACAGTTTCACCGGGGAGCTGTTTTTT; cdr3_aa: CASSSDSFTGELFF; j_call: TRBJ2-2; v_call: TRBV7-3; clone_size: -; d_call: -
cdr3_nt: TGTGCCAGCAGCACGGGGGGAAGGGAGAATGAAAAACTGTTTTTT; cdr3_aa: CASSTGGRENEKLFF; j_call: TRBJ1-4; v_call: TRBV7-8; clone_size: -; d_call: -
cdr3_nt: TGTGCCACCAGCAGAGTGGGGACAGAATCGAACATTCAGTACTTC; cdr3_aa: CATSRVGTESNIQYF; j_call: TRBJ2-4; v_call: TRBV15; clone_size: -; d_call: TRBD1
cdr3_nt: TGCGCCAGCAGCCGAGATAACAGGGGATGGGACACCGGGGAGCTGTTTTTT; cdr3_aa: CASSRDNRGWDTGELFF; j_call: TRBJ2-2; v_call: TRBV4-3; clone_size: -; d_call: TRBD1
cdr3_nt: TGCGCCAGCAGCCCGGGAGAAATTCGGGGGGAGCTGTTTTTT; cdr3_aa: CASSPGEIRGELFF; j_call: TRBJ2-2; v_call: TRBV5-1; clone_size: -; d_call: -
cdr3_nt: TGTGCCACCAGCAGAGTTCCAAACTACTCCTACGAGCAGTACTTC; cdr3_aa: CATSRVPNYSYEQYF; j_call: TRBJ2-7; v_call: TRBV15; clone_size: -; d_call: -
cdr3_nt: TGCGCCAGCAGCTTGTCGGCGGGGCGAAACACCGGGGAGCTGTTTTTT; cdr3_aa: CASSLSAGRNTGELFF; j_call: TRBJ2-2; v_call: TRBV5-1; clone_size: -; d_call: -
cdr3_nt: TGTGCCAGCAGCTTAGTGACGGGGGGCACCCCCCAGCCCCAGCATTTT; cdr3_aa: CASSLVTGGTPQPQHF; j_call: TRBJ1-5; v_call: TRBV7-2; clone_size: -; d_call: -
cdr3_nt: TGCGCCAGCAGCTTGCTCCGGGGGGGCTCGGTGGCCGGGGAGCTGTTTTTT; cdr3_aa: CASSLLRGGSVAGELFF; j_call: TRBJ2-2; v_call: TRBV5-1; clone_size: -; d_call: TRBD2
cdr3_nt: TGTGCCAGCAGCCCGACCGCGCTGGGAGGAGTGAATACGCAGTATTTT; cdr3_aa: CASSPTALGGVNTQYF; j_call: TRBJ2-3; v_call: TRBV11-3; clone_size: -; d_call: -
cdr3_nt: TGTGCCAGCAGTGACAGACTAAAGATCTACGAGCAGTACTTC; cdr3_aa: CASSDRLKIYEQYF; j_call: TRBJ2-7; v_call: TRBV6-1; clone_size: -; d_call: -
cdr3_nt: TGTGCCAGCAGCGTTCAGGGGTTGTCCGGGGAGCTGTTTTTT; cdr3_aa: CASSVQGLSGELFF; j_call: TRBJ2-2; v_call: TRBV9; clone_size: -; d_call: -
cdr3_nt: TGTGCCAGCAGCTTCTCGGGACAGGGGGTTTATAGCAATCAGCCCCAGCATTTT; cdr3_aa: CASSFSGQGVYSNQPQHF; j_call: TRBJ1-5; v_call: TRBV7-2; clone_size: -; d_call: TRBD1
cdr3_nt: TGTGCCAGCAGCTTTGGAGGGAACAAAAACATTCAGTACTTC; cdr3_aa: CASSFGGNKNIQYF; j_call: TRBJ2-4; v_call: TRBV13; clone_size: once; d_call: -
cdr3_nt: TGCAGTGCTAGTCGGAGGGTAGCGGTAAAGCCCCAGCATTTT; cdr3_aa: CSASRRVAVKPQHF; j_call: TRBJ1-5; v_call: TRBV20-1; clone_size: -; d_call: -
cdr3_nt: TGTGCCAGCAGTTATCGCCGGGACAACTCCTACGAGCAGTACTTC; cdr3_aa: CASSYRRDNSYEQYF; j_call: TRBJ2-7; v_call: TRBV6-5; clone_size: few; d_call: -
cdr3_nt: TGTGCCACCAGTGATCCCGGGACACACGGAAACACCATATATTTT; cdr3_aa: CATSDPGTHGNTIYF; j_call: TRBJ1-3; v_call: TRBV24-1; clone_size: -; d_call: -
cdr3_nt: TGTGCCAGCAGTCGACAGGTCACTGAAGCTTTCTTT; cdr3_aa: CASSRQVTEAFF; j_call: TRBJ1-1; v_call: TRBV12-3/TRBV12-4; clone_size: once; d_call: -
cdr3_nt: TGCGCCAGCAGCTTGGGACTTTTTGGGTACGAGCAGTACTTC; cdr3_aa: CASSLGLFGYEQYF; j_call: TRBJ2-7; v_call: TRBV5-1; clone_size: -; d_call: -
cdr3_nt: TGTGCCACCTCCGGGACAGGGGTCCGGGAGACCCAGTACTTC; cdr3_aa: CATSGTGVRETQYF; j_call: TRBJ2-5; v_call: TRBV6-5; clone_size: -; d_call: TRBD1
cdr3_nt: TGTGCCAGCAGCTTAAGACAGTCCGGAACAACTAATGAAAAACTGTTTTTT; cdr3_aa: CASSLRQSGTTNEKLFF; j_call: TRBJ1-4; v_call: TRBV11-2; clone_size: -; d_call: -
cdr3_nt: TGTGCCAGCAGCCGGTGGCGGGACTCCAATGAGCAGTTCTTC; cdr3_aa: CASSRWRDSNEQFF; j_call: TRBJ2-1; v_call: TRBV7-9; clone_size: -; d_call: -
cdr3_nt: TGTGCCAGTAGTTTCGGACAGGGTCAAGAGACCCAGTACTTC; cdr3_aa: CASSFGQGQETQYF; j_call: TRBJ2-5; v_call: TRBV19; clone_size: once; d_call: TRBD1
cdr3_nt: TGCGCCAGCAGTCAAACAGAGAACACTGAAGCTTTCTTT; cdr3_aa: CASSQTENTEAFF; j_call: TRBJ1-1; v_call: TRBV4-1; clone_size: -; d_call: -
cdr3_nt: TGTGCCAGCAGCCAGGGGCCCTACGAGCAGTACTTC; cdr3_aa: CASSQGPYEQYF; j_call: TRBJ2-7; v_call: TRBV12-3/TRBV12-4; clone_size: -; d_call: -
cdr3_nt: TGTGCCAGCAGTTTCGGACAGGGGGCCTCTAATGAAAAACTGTTTTTT; cdr3_aa: CASSFGQGASNEKLFF; j_call: TRBJ1-4; v_call: TRBV28; clone_size: few; d_call: TRBD1
cdr3_nt: TGCGCCAGCAGCGGAACCCACGGGGGCCAAGAGACCCAGTACTTC; cdr3_aa: CASSGTHGGQETQYF; j_call: TRBJ2-5; v_call: TRBV5-1; clone_size: -; d_call: -
cdr3_nt: TGTGCCACCAGCGGGGGGGGCACCGGGGAGCTGTTTTTT; cdr3_aa: CATSGGGTGELFF; j_call: TRBJ2-2; v_call: TRBV15; clone_size: once; d_call: TRBD2
cdr3_nt: TGTGCCATCGGCCCGAGTTTGGGACTAGCGGGAGAGGAGACCCAGTACTTC; cdr3_aa: CAIGPSLGLAGEETQYF; j_call: TRBJ2-5; v_call: TRBV10-3; clone_size: -; d_call: TRBD2
cdr3_nt: TGTGCCAGCAGTTTCGTTGGGGGGGTGAACACTGAAGCTTTCTTT; cdr3_aa: CASSFVGGVNTEAFF; j_call: TRBJ1-1; v_call: TRBV28; clone_size: few; d_call: -
cdr3_nt: TGCGCCAGCAGCCAGGGACACCCCTATAGCAATCAGCCCCAGCATTTT; cdr3_aa: CASSQGHPYSNQPQHF; j_call: TRBJ1-5; v_call: TRBV4-1; clone_size: -; d_call: -
cdr3_nt: TGCGCCAGCAGCCAAGGAATGAGGAACACTGAAGCTTTCTTT; cdr3_aa: CASSQGMRNTEAFF; j_call: TRBJ1-1; v_call: TRBV4-1; clone_size: -; d_call: -
cdr3_nt: TGCGCCAGCACTTCCCCGGGACAGGGATTGGAAAAACTGTTTTTT; cdr3_aa: CASTSPGQGLEKLFF; j_call: TRBJ1-4; v_call: TRBV10-1; clone_size: -; d_call: TRBD1
cdr3_nt: TGTGCCAGCAGGCAGGACAGGGGTGGCGAGCAGTACTTC; cdr3_aa: CASRQDRGGEQYF; j_call: TRBJ2-7; v_call: TRBV12-3/TRBV12-4; clone_size: -; d_call: TRBD1
cdr3_nt: TGCAGCGTTATGACAGGGCCAAACACTGAAGCTTTCTTT; cdr3_aa: CSVMTGPNTEAFF; j_call: TRBJ1-1; v_call: TRBV29-1; clone_size: few; d_call: TRBD1
cdr3_nt: TGCGCCAGCAGCTTGGAAAACAAAATCAACTATGGCTACACCTTC; cdr3_aa: CASSLENKINYGYTF; j_call: TRBJ1-2; v_call: TRBV5-1; clone_size: -; d_call: -
cdr3_nt: TGCGCCAGCAGCCAAGATTGGTCCCAGAATCAGCCCCAGCATTTT; cdr3_aa: CASSQDWSQNQPQHF; j_call: TRBJ1-5; v_call: TRBV4-1; clone_size: few; d_call: -
cdr3_nt: TGTGCCAGCAACCTATTGAACACCGGGGAGCTGTTTTTT; cdr3_aa: CASNLLNTGELFF; j_call: TRBJ2-2; v_call: TRBV5-8; clone_size: few; d_call: -
cdr3_nt: TGTGCCAGTAGTCCGCCGGGACTAGCGGGAGTCTACAATGAGCAGTTCTTC; cdr3_aa: CASSPPGLAGVYNEQFF; j_call: TRBJ2-1; v_call: TRBV19; clone_size: -; d_call: TRBD2
cdr3_nt: TGTGCCAGCAGTTCGCCCGGGGGACACGAGCAGTACTTC; cdr3_aa: CASSSPGGHEQYF; j_call: TRBJ2-7; v_call: TRBV28; clone_size: -; d_call: -
cdr3_nt: TGTGCCAGCAGTGTCCTAGGAATAGGGGGTAGTAATGAAAAACTGTTTTTT; cdr3_aa: CASSVLGIGGSNEKLFF; j_call: TRBJ1-4; v_call: TRBV6-1; clone_size: once; d_call: -
cdr3_nt: TGTGCCAGCAGCCGAGGGCCAGGGGGTAGCCAATCAGAGACCCAGTACTTC; cdr3_aa: CASSRGPGGSQSETQYF; j_call: TRBJ2-5; v_call: TRBV7-3; clone_size: -; d_call: TRBD1
cdr3_nt: TGTGCCAGCAGGGAGGGCCTGCGGCCCTCCTACGAGCAGTACTTC; cdr3_aa: CASREGLRPSYEQYF; j_call: TRBJ2-7; v_call: TRBV28; clone_size: -; d_call: -
cdr3_nt: TGTGCCAGCAGTTTAACGCCAGGGCGGTTTGTGGATTCACCCCTCCACTTT; cdr3_aa: CASSLTPGRFVDSPLHF; j_call: TRBJ1-6; v_call: TRBV27; clone_size: -; d_call: -
cdr3_nt: TGCGCCAGCAGCCTGGGACTAGCGGGAGGAAGCTCCTACGAGCAGTACTTC; cdr3_aa: CASSLGLAGGSSYEQYF; j_call: TRBJ2-7; v_call: TRBV5-1; clone_size: -; d_call: TRBD2
cdr3_nt: TGTGCCAGCAGCGCAGAATTTAGCACAGATACGCAGTATTTT; cdr3_aa: CASSAEFSTDTQYF; j_call: TRBJ2-3; v_call: TRBV9; clone_size: -; d_call: -
cdr3_nt: TGTGCCAGCAGTTTACACAGGGTCCGCGAGCAGTACTTC; cdr3_aa: CASSLHRVREQYF; j_call: TRBJ2-7; v_call: TRBV28; clone_size: -; d_call: -
cdr3_nt: TGTGCCAGTACTCCGGGGGGGGACAGCGTGAACACTGAAGCTTTCTTT; cdr3_aa: CASTPGGDSVNTEAFF; j_call: TRBJ1-1; v_call: TRBV19; clone_size: -; d_call: TRBD1
cdr3_nt: TGCGCCAGAGGAAAACAGGGCAGCTCCTACGAGCAGTACTTC; cdr3_aa: CARGKQGSSYEQYF; j_call: TRBJ2-7; v_call: TRBV5-1; clone_size: -; d_call: -
cdr3_nt: TGTGCCAGCAGCCCACGTGCAGGGAGGGAACACAATGAGCAGTTCTTC; cdr3_aa: CASSPRAGREHNEQFF; j_call: TRBJ2-1; v_call: TRBV7-2; clone_size: -; d_call: TRBD2
cdr3_nt: TGTGCCAGCAGCCTAAGACAGGAAGGGGCCGGGGAGCTGTTTTTT; cdr3_aa: CASSLRQEGAGELFF; j_call: TRBJ2-2; v_call: TRBV7-9; clone_size: -; d_call: -
cdr3_nt: TGTGCCAGCAGCTTAGTCCGGACAGGGAACACCGGGGAGCTGTTTTTT; cdr3_aa: CASSLVRTGNTGELFF; j_call: TRBJ2-2; v_call: TRBV7-9; clone_size: -; d_call: TRBD1